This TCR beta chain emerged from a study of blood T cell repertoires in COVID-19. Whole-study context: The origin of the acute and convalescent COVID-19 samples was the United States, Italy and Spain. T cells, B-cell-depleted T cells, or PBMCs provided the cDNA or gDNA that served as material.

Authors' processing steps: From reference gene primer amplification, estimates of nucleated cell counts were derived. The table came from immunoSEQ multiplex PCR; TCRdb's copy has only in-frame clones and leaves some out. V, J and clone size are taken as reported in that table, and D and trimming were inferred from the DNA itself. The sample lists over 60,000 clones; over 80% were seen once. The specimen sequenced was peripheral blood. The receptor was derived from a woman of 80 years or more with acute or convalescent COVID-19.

The CDR3 coding sequence is TGTGCCAGCAGCTTAGGGCAGGGTATAGATACGCAGTATTTT. This encodes CASSLGQGIDTQYF. V is TRBV7-9 and J is TRBJ2-3; a weak D match, TRBD1 (5 bases). The V gene's germline CDR1 is SEHNR and CDR2 FQNEAQ (reference sequence). V was clipped by 1 base and J by 5 bases, with 10 bases between them. The CDR3 length is 14 residues.